The 13 T cell receptor beta chains listed next were all sequenced from one sample in a study of OX40 agonist ivuxolimab in advanced cancers. Libraries were constructed by the immunoSEQ multiplex PCR assay. TCRdb's version of the immuneACCESS table is confined to in-frame rearrangements and falls short of the full clone set. An unresolved V gene accounts for under half of the shortfall where checked; the remainder is of unknown origin. A total of more than 85,000 clones appear in this sample, more than 85% of them only once. Approximately 0.32% of the sample goes to the ten largest clones. Source: CD4+ or CD8+ T cells sorted from blood, taken in a trial of the OX40 agonist ivuxolimab. The receptors come from an adult with an advanced solid tumor such as melanoma, head and neck, liver or kidney cancer.

This chain links TRBV30 with TRBJ2-2, with a tentative D call TRBD2 (6 bases). In germline, CDR1 is GTSNPN, CDR2 SVGIG (reference sequence). The CDR3 runs to 14 residues. The ends were cut back, 0 bases at V and 7 bases at J, with 12 bases in the middle. In DNA form, the CDR3 reads TGTGCCTGGAGTGTAAAAGGGACTGGCGGGGAGCTGTTTTTT. Its protein is CAWSVKGTGGELFF.

As DNA, the CDR3 is TGTGCCAGCAGCTTAGGCGCGAGGGATCAGCAGTACTTC. Its translation: CASSLGARDQQYF. V is TRBV13 and J is TRBJ2-7, with TRBD2 as a possible D gene (5 bases). This CDR3 contains 13 residues. V was clipped by 0 bases and J by 8 bases, with 11 bases between them. Germline V CDR1 and CDR2: PRHDT, FYEKMQ (reference sequence). Full variable domain (remainder filled in from reference TRBV13 and TRBJ2-7): AAGVIQSPRHLIKEKRETATLKCYPIPRHDTVYWYQQGPGQDPQFLISFYEKMQSDKGSIPDRFSAQQFSDYHSELNMSSLELGDSALYFCASSLGARDQQYFGPGTRLTVT.

V gene TRBV1 combines with J gene TRBJ1-4. TRBV1 is reported as a pseudogene. The CDR3 totals 16 residues. The chain's CDR3 is CTSSQVGRGFNEKLFF. CDR3 in DNA: TGCACCAGCAGCCAAGTGGGGAGGGGGTTTAATGAAAAACTGTTTTTT.

The chain uses TRBV6-6 and TRBJ1-5; possible D gene TRBD1, 5 bases. With 7 bases removed from V and 3 bases from J, the gap between germline ends came to 13 bases. CDR1 and CDR2 from the germline V gene are MNHNY and SVGAGI (reference sequence). The CDR3 is 14 amino acids. The CDR3: CASNTDSYNQPQHF. The CDR3 DNA follows: TGTGCCAGCAACACTGACAGCTACAATCAGCCCCAGCATTTT.

The J gene is TRBJ2-4, the V gene TRBV28; TRBD1 matches 7 bases. This CDR3 spans 16 amino acids. Germline CDR1 reads MDHEN; CDR2 reads SYDVKM. With 6 bases clipped from V and 4 bases from J, the junction kept 12 bases outside the gene matches. The CDR3 loop is CASSITGATLKNIQYF. The CDR3 nucleotides are TGTGCCAGCAGCATAACAGGGGCAACACTAAAAAACATTCAGTACTTC.

This sequence joins TRBV10-3 and TRBJ1-3; D remains unclear. CDR3 length equals 15 residues. Germline V gene sequence: CDR1 ENHRY, CDR2 SYGVKD. Trimming cost V 3 bases and J 1 base, with 10 bases left between them. The CDR3 protein is CAISDAVASGNTIYF. The CDR3 bases are TGTGCCATCAGTGACGCGGTAGCTTCTGGAAACACCATATATTTT.

The chain uses TRBV27 and TRBJ1-1, with no clear D. The germline V gene encodes CDR1 MNHEY and CDR2 SMNVEV (reference sequence). V gave up 3 bases and J gave up 0 bases, with 8 bases separating them. The CDR3 covers 14 residues. This CDR3 reads CASSLGSLNTEAFF. The DNA for the CDR3 is TGTGCCAGCAGTTTGGGGTCACTGAACACTGAAGCTTTCTTT.

The chain has TRBV11-3 and TRBJ2-3; 9 bases line up with TRBD2. The germline CDR1 and CDR2 sequences are SGHNT and YENEEA. The CDR3 loop spans 15 amino acids. V lost 3 bases, J lost 4 bases, and 5 bases stayed unmatched. CDR3 sequence: CASSFSGSRSDTQYF. The CDR3 DNA is TGTGCCAGCAGCTTTAGCGGGAGTCGGTCAGATACGCAGTATTTT. Filled out from reference TRBV11-3 and TRBJ2-3, the complete variable domain reads EAGVVQSPRYKIIEKKQPVAFWCNPISGHNTLYWYLQNLGQGPELLIRYENEEAVDDSQLPKDRFSAERLKGVDSTLKIQPAELGDSAVYLCASSFSGSRSDTQYFGPGTRLTVL.

This rearrangement joins TRBV5-1 to TRBJ2-1; TRBD2 matches at 14 bases. Germline CDR1 reads SGHRS; CDR2 reads YFSETQ. Germline trimming cut 4 bases from V and 3 bases from J; bases unmatched to any gene: 6. There are 17 residues in the CDR3. CDR3 loop: CASSPGTSGSVYNEQFF. In DNA, the CDR3 is TGCGCCAGCAGCCCGGGGACTAGCGGGAGTGTCTACAATGAGCAGTTCTTC.

The chain joins TRBV11-2 to TRBJ2-2, with D unresolved. The germline CDR1 and CDR2 sequences are SGHAT and FQNNGV. V lost 1 base and J lost 0, with 9 bases in between. The CDR3 is 16 residues long. CDR3 bases: TGTGCCAGCAGCTTAGTTGCGCCCACGAACACCGGGGAGCTGTTTTTT. Its protein product is CASSLVAPTNTGELFF. Full variable domain (remainder filled in from reference TRBV11-2 and TRBJ2-2): EAGVAQSPRYKIIEKRQSVAFWCNPISGHATLYWYQQILGQGPKLLIQFQNNGVVDDSQLPKDRFSAERLKGVDSTLKIQPAKLEDSAVYLCASSLVAPTNTGELFFGEGSRLTVL.

The V call is TRBV28, the J call TRBJ2-7; no clear D. CDR3 size: 13 residues. Germline CDR1 is MDHEN and CDR2 is SYDVKM. V lost 7 bases, J lost 1 base, and 11 bases lay in between. The CDR3 loop reads CASIKPNSYEQYF. CDR3 in DNA: TGTGCCAGCATCAAACCCAATTCCTACGAGCAGTACTTC.

The chain recombines TRBV11-2 with TRBJ2-1, with 13 positions matching TRBD2. V shed 2 bases and J 10 bases; nucleotides not matched to a gene: 5. Germline V gene sequence: CDR1 SGHAT, CDR2 FQNNGV. CDR3 size: 15 residues. The CDR3 here is CASSLMGGLAGEQFF. CDR3 nucleotides: TGTGCCAGCAGCTTAATGGGGGGACTAGCGGGAGAGCAGTTCTTC.

This chain uses TRBV4-3 with TRBJ2-5; 8 positions agree with TRBD1. The V segment lost 4 bases and the J segment 5 bases; nucleotides outside the gene matches: 9. CDR1 LGHNA and CDR2 YSLEER come from the germline V gene. The CDR3 is 15 amino acids. The CDR3 spells CASSRRTGSGETQYF. The CDR3, as DNA: TGCGCCAGCAGCCGACGGACAGGGTCGGGTGAGACCCAGTACTTC.